This T cell receptor (beta chain) was recovered during a study of blood T cell repertoires in COVID-19. V was pared by 7 bases and J by 1 base, with 6 bases of the junction left unmatched. The germline V gene encodes CDR1 MNHEY and CDR2 SMNVEV (reference sequence). This CDR3 has 15 amino acids. Seattle participants joined during active infection and were tracked over time. The table came from immunoSEQ multiplex PCR; TCRdb's copy has only in-frame clones and leaves some out. The sample records about 160,000 clones, approximately 87% being singletons. The source of this sequence is a woman aged 65 to 85 with COVID-19, enrolled during active disease. The chain carries TRBV27 and TRBJ2-7; TRBD1 matches at 11 bases. Sequencing was performed on peripheral blood. The CDR3 protein is CASKRRDRGSYEQYF. In nucleotides, the CDR3 is TGTGCCAGCAAACGAAGGGACAGGGGGTCCTACGAGCAGTACTTC.